What follows are 3 T cell receptor beta chains derived from one specimen sequenced in a study of neurological immune-mediated disorders. TCRdb reprocessed the 5' RACE reads via MiXCR and lists one record per CDR3 protein. The sample has tens of thousands of distinct CDR3 sequences; roughly 13% are singletons. Sequencing used PBMCs. The receptors were sampled from a woman aged 45 to 65 with HTLV-1-associated myelopathy (HAM/TSP).

This clonotype was found many times. The chain carries TRBV7-2 and TRBJ1-4; weak D call: TRBD1 (6 bases). CDR1 is SGHTA, CDR2 FQGNSA, per germline. V was shortened by 3 bases and J by 5 bases, with 13 bases between the two germline ends. CDR3 length equals 15 residues. The DNA of the CDR3 is TGTGCCAGCAGCTTTCAAGGGGGACCGAATGAAAAACTGTTTTTT. Encoded protein: CASSFQGGPNEKLFF.

Many counts were recorded for this clonotype. V and J are TRBV24-1 and TRBJ1-3; 9 nucleotides match TRBD1. The CDR3 length is 19 residues. V lost 0 bases to trimming and J lost 2 bases; unmatched junction nucleotides: 10. Germline-derived CDR1 and CDR2 are KGHDR and SFDVKD. The CDR3 is CATSDLRRDRDIAGNTIYF. CDR3 coding DNA: TGTGCCACCAGTGATTTGCGCCGGGACAGGGATATCGCTGGAAACACCATATATTTT.

This clonotype occurred many times. J is TRBJ1-3 and V is TRBV7-2; TRBD1 matches 9 bases. V lost 4 bases and J lost 8; bases outside the gene matches: 9. The CDR3 covers 15 residues. The germline gives CDR1 SGHTA, CDR2 FQGNSA. In DNA form, the CDR3 reads TGTGCCAGCAGCTGGCGGACAGGGGACGGTGACACCATATATTTT. Amino acids: CASSWRTGDGDTIYF. The full variable domain, its missing parts supplied by reference TRBV7-2 and TRBJ1-3, is GAGVSQSPSNKVTEKGKDVELRCDPISGHTALYWYRQSLGQGLEFLIYFQGNSAPDKSGLPSDRFSAERTGGSVSTLTIQRTQQEDSAVYLCASSWRTGDGDTIYFGEGSWLTVV.